One sample yielded the 7 T cell receptor beta chains listed below, sequenced in a study of shared clonotypes between healthy human individuals. Assay used: immunoSEQ multiplex PCR; TCRdb lists only in-frame clones, some missing. The repertoire holds nearly 500,000 clones, with around 80% as singletons. The sequencing input was PBMCs. These receptors came from a woman between 40 and 50 years old in good health. Some clones in this sample may be carry-over from other donors' samples.

The J gene is TRBJ2-7, the V gene TRBV28, with 7 positions matching TRBD2. This CDR3 has 19 amino acids. With 3 bases clipped from V and 2 bases from J, the junction kept 19 bases outside the gene matches. Germline lookup yields CDR1 MDHEN and CDR2 SYDVKM. This CDR3 is CASSFFISAGRERPYEQYF. The CDR3 DNA is TGTGCCAGCAGTTTTTTTATTAGTGCTGGGAGGGAGAGACCCTACGAGCAGTACTTC.

The J gene is TRBJ2-5, the V gene TRBV28, with D possibly being TRBD1 or TRBD2 (5 bases each). Trimming pared 4 bases from V and 2 bases from J, leaving 17 bases between. Germline assignment: CDR1 MDHEN and CDR2 SYDVKM. CDR3 length: 16 residues. The CDR3 loop is CASSSPGPSIQETQYF. CDR3 in DNA: TGTGCCAGCAGTTCCCCGGGACCATCAATTCAAGAGACCCAGTACTTC.

The rearrangement links TRBV5-6 to TRBJ2-7, with a weak D call TRBD2 (5 bases). The CDR3 runs to 15 residues. Per the germline V gene, CDR1 is SGHDT and CDR2 is YYEEEE. The V and J ends lost 2 bases and 2 bases respectively, with 14 bases between them. CDR3 bases: TGTGCCAGCAGCTTTAGGAGACTAAATCCCTACGAGCAGTACTTC. This encodes CASSFRRLNPYEQYF.

The chain links TRBV2 to TRBJ1-3; D not certain. V dropped 2 bases and J dropped 6 bases, with 14 bases sitting between them. The CDR3 is 15 amino acids. Germline CDR1 is SNHLY and CDR2 is FYNNEI. CDR3 bases: TGTGCCAGCAGTGAACTCTCAGCCGCTTCAAACACCATATATTTT. Translated: CASSELSAASNTIYF.

This clone was counted a single time. The chain combines TRBV18 with TRBJ2-6; D is unclear. Trimming removed 2 bases at V and 1 base at J, with 12 bases between. The V gene's germline CDR1 is KGHSH and CDR2 LQKENI. The CDR3 loop spans 17 amino acids. CDR3 amino acids: CASSPMAHGSGANVLTF. The CDR3 bases are TGTGCCAGCTCACCAATGGCTCACGGTTCTGGGGCCAACGTCCTGACTTTC.

The chain has TRBV6-4 and TRBJ1-1; 7 bases fit TRBD1. The CDR3 has 13 residues. The V gene's germline CDR1 is MRHNA and CDR2 SNTAGT. The trim removed 1 base at V and 6 bases at J, leaving 2 bases unmatched. This CDR3 reads CASSDLTGPEAFF. The DNA of the CDR3 is TGTGCCAGCAGTGACTTGACAGGGCCTGAAGCTTTCTTT.

A remark on this clone: The junction departs from the called germline gene at one end, perhaps through a read error. Other DNA sequences in this sample translate to the same CDR3. The chain is built from TRBV6-1 and TRBJ1-5; 7 bases line up with TRBD1. There are 15 residues in the CDR3. CDR1 and CDR2 (germline): MNHNS, SASEGT. The CDR3 DNA is TGTGCCAGCAGCTGGGACAGAGTTAGCAATCAGCCCCAGCACTTT. This encodes CASSWDRVSNQPQHF.